This T cell receptor (beta chain) was profiled in a study of T cell responses to AZD1222 COVID-19 vaccine. Study conclusions and caveats: There were mostly white British donors and more females than males, and clonal diversity was possibly underestimated.

Germline lookup yields CDR1 SGHRS and CDR2 YFSETQ. V was pared by 0 bases and J by 0 bases, with 11 bases between. This CDR3 spans 16 amino acids. Generated by immunoSEQ multiplex PCR, the TCRdb table keeps only in-frame clones and is missing some. The sample holds under 200,000 clones; 80% to 95% are singletons and the top ten take approximately 1.5%. As regards this clone: The antigen is not known.

The starting material was peripheral blood, obtained on day 0 of AZD1222 vaccination. V gene TRBV5-1 combines with J gene TRBJ2-3; D not certain. The sequence was collected from an adult in good health. The CDR3: CASSLGVGWSTDTQYF. For the CDR3, the DNA is TGCGCCAGCAGCTTGGGGGTAGGGTGGAGCACAGATACGCAGTATTTT.